Listed below are T cell receptor beta chains from one sample, sequenced in a study of T cells after yellow fever vaccination. In TCRdb, the 5' RACE reads were re-called with MiXCR into one record per CDR3 protein. The profile shows about 310,000 distinct CDR3 sequences, 3% to 4.5% of them singletons. The specimen comprised PBMCs, sampled on the day of the yellow fever booster vaccination. Receptors originate from a man aged 18 to 30 who received the YFV17D yellow fever vaccine. Each CDR3 is given without its conserved first and last residue.

v_call | cdr3_aa
TRBV7-2 | ASSLGVIAMDTQY
TRBV7-9 | ASGSLGWREEVDTQY
TRBV5-6 | ASSWGFGQGYEQF
TRBV2 | ASSEVAGLRNQPQH
TRBV6-5 | ASSYSPRGPYEQY
TRBV5-4 | ASSLVSGRTGELF
TRBV18 | ASSPGETASTDTQY
TRBV6-2/TRBV6-3 | ASSATRNNSPLH
TRBV20-1 | SVAEPVAF
TRBV20-1 | SARNEDSSPGLSYGYT
TRBV27 | ASSLLQGYEQF
TRBV5-1 | ASSLYGAGAYNEQF
TRBV11-1 | ASSLKFGAYEQY
TRBV6-6 | ASSYSAGGSFDEQF
TRBV11-2 | ASSHHEGPTYEQY
TRBV3-1 | ASSLTGATKDTQY
TRBV6-2/TRBV6-3 | ASRPTGGIGETQY
TRBV9 | ASSVEGPVTEAF
TRBV5-6 | ASSLAGTGGHEKLF
TRBV29-1 | SVVNPSGTGPLYGYT
TRBV6-6 | ASTPGQGANSPLH
TRBV27 | ASNSGQGITQPQH
TRBV19 | ASSTPALGAKNIQY
TRBV5-1 | ASSSKSAGGSNYGYT
TRBV20-1 | SARDVRGGNYNEQF
TRBV5-4 | ASRDERAGGYNEQF
TRBV19 | ASSPTGYEQY
TRBV7-9 | ASSSGPSYEQY
TRBV7-9 | ASSLEGGDSPLH
TRBV7-9 | ASSLGTASYEQY
TRBV7-2 | ASSLGPIQGAREKLF
TRBV6-1 | ATTEGPQNTEAF
TRBV9 | ASSIHSSGGETQY
TRBV5-1 | ASSLASTGSTEAF
TRBV19 | ASSTPRGPRY
TRBV29-1 | SVEGTGELF
TRBV7-2 | ASSTHGREQY
TRBV5-1 | ASSLEGGAGANVLT
TRBV6-5 | ATQSGLAGRDTQY
TRBV4-1 | ASSQASQGAGSPLH
TRBV5-1 | ASSARQGLGPDTQY
TRBV4-1 | ASSQVGDTSSYNSPLH
TRBV4-2 | ASSQDLLAETRITGELF
TRBV12-3/TRBV12-4 | ASRRTGAEEQY
TRBV29-1 | SVLQNRDRDGYT
TRBV12-3/TRBV12-4 | ASSYPVNTGELF
TRBV12-5 | ASGRGVGQTNYGYT
TRBV20-1 | SVRPGAGEYGYT
TRBV12-3/TRBV12-4 | ASSFGDRVLGGKLF
TRBV2 | ASSREFYNEQF
TRBV5-1 | ASSSRDRDLLYGYT
TRBV5-1 | ASSLWTSGGIQETQY
TRBV27 | ASTKTGTNTDTQY
TRBV7-3 | ATSYRQETQY
TRBV15 | ATSGTGPGTEAF
TRBV6-5 | ASSYYTGNTEAF
TRBV7-9 | ASSLHKDRGTEAF
TRBV12-3/TRBV12-4 | ASIQRGTGAGEQF
TRBV6-5 | ASNPPGGQTEAF
TRBV7-3 | ASSSQVGSTEAF